Included here is one T cell receptor (beta chain) sequence, with context. What it binds is not known. The data are from a study of cytomegalovirus exposure and HLA in healthy donors. General study results and limits: Productive rates of about 90% or about 30% were seen for most TCR beta V segments in an earlier analysis. The number of N-insertions in an Asian-associated ancestry cluster was reportedly below the approximately 700-donor mean in a later analysis. Cytomegalovirus association was assigned to 170 or so TCR beta chains.

The PCR used 60 Vbeta and 13 Jbeta primers. Using immunoSEQ multiplex PCR, the repertoire was profiled, and TCRdb retains in-frame clones only, with some absent. This sample yields 120,000 or so clones, of which around four fifths are seen a single time; roughly 20% belongs to the top ten. The sequence derives from a man aged 18-30 years in good health and CMV-seropositive. The sample consisted of PBMCs.

CDR3 nucleotides: TGTGCCAGCAGCTGGGACTACCTCCCCCCTGAGCAGTTCTTC. Protein: CASSWDYLPPEQFF. The chain links TRBV7-9 to TRBJ2-1, with 7 bases aligning to TRBD2. V lost 4 bases and J lost 9; bases outside the gene matches: 9. The CDR3 is 14 residues long. The germline gives CDR1 SEHNR, CDR2 FQNEAQ (reference sequence). Based on the CDR3 plus reference TRBV7-9 and TRBJ2-1, the full variable domain is DTGVSQNPRHKITKRGQNVTFRCDPISEHNRLYWYRQTLGQGPEFLTYFQNEAQLEKSRLLSDRFSAERPKGSFSTLEIQRTEQGDSAMYLCASSWDYLPPEQFFGPGTRLTVL.